Presented here are 4 T cell receptor beta chains from one specimen sequenced in a study of molecular identifiers for immune sequencing clone quantification. TCRdb called the PCR reads again in MiXCR, with one record for every CDR3 protein. The sample lists about 640,000 distinct CDR3 sequences; just under 20% were seen once. Sequencing input: naive CD8+ T cells from blood, with Jurkat cell RNA spiked in. As to subset: FACS-sorted CD8+CD4-CCR7+CD45RA+ naive T cells. The source is a human donor in good health. Some libraries in this study had Jurkat cell RNA spiked in.

This clonotype occurred many times. The genes are TRBV5-1 and TRBJ1-1, with no clear D. CDR1 is SGHRS, CDR2 YFSETQ, per germline. The V end lost 0 bases, the J end lost 7 bases, and 13 bases lay between the germline ends. The CDR3 consists of 14 residues. For the CDR3, the DNA is TGCGCCAGCAGCTTGGATGCAGGAGGGAATGAAGCTTTCTTT. It is translated as CASSLDAGGNEAFF.

This clonotype was found many times. This chain links TRBV6-6 with TRBJ2-7, with D possibly being TRBD2 (5 bases). The CDR3 is 15 residues long. V lost 5 bases to trimming and J lost 5 bases, with 19 bases between them. CDR1 and CDR2 (germline): MNHNY, SVGAGI (reference sequence). In nucleotides, the CDR3 is TGTGCCAGCAGTGACCCCCCGAGGGATCTGAACGAGCAGTACTTC. Translating gives CASSDPPRDLNEQYF.

Notes on this clonotype: This clone may be a read error of a much larger clone one base away. V and J are TRBV7-9 and TRBJ2-5, with no clear D. This CDR3 is built from 15 residues. The germline gives CDR1 SEHNR, CDR2 FQNEAQ (reference sequence). The CDR3 DNA reads TGTGTCAGCAGCATAGAGAGGTGGGGACAAGAGACCCAGTACTTC. It specifies CVSSIERWGQETQYF.

V and J are TRBV6-2 or TRBV6-3 and TRBJ2-7; the D gene is possibly TRBD2 (6 bases). The V gene lost 0 bases and the J gene lost 2 bases, with 20 bases spanning the gap. CDR1 is MNHEY and CDR2 is SVGEGT in the germline V gene. CDR3 length equals 18 residues. The CDR3, as DNA: TGTGCCAGCAGTTACTCTCGGGTTGATAGCGGAAATACCTACGAGCAGTACTTC. Its translation: CASSYSRVDSGNTYEQYF.